This record concerns one T cell receptor beta chain sequence. Its antigen remains undetermined. Base qualities are not provided; no much larger clone lies one nucleotide away. The CDR3 holds 13 amino acids from the cysteine to the phenylalanine. The only DNA kept is the CDR3, 39 bases in frame from the first base. The junction shows trimming of 8 bases on V and 4 bases on J, plus 11 bases between the germline ends. According to the germline V gene, CDR1 reads WSHSY and CDR2 reads SAAADI. Preparation of the library involved the immunoSEQ multiplex PCR assay. Qiagen DNeasy or QIAamp micro DNA kits were used to isolate DNA, and the Adaptive Biotechnology human TCRB sequencing kit was used to sequence TCRB. Sequencing of TCRB libraries was performed on an Illumina MiSeq. In the paper's pipeline: TCRB sequence data were analyzed with the kit provider's software, and tumor enrichment of clonotype templates was tested with Fisher's exact test. This immuneACCESS table, as held by TCRdb, lists in-frame sequences with V and J called but not all clones. Of the missing ones, under half trace to an unresolved V gene in checked studies; the others have no known cause. The DNA was the basis for D and trimming; V, J and clone size are from that table. Counted in this sample were about 4,800 clones; 74% of them appeared once. Of the sample, about 16% falls within the top ten clones.

This sample was included in a study of CD4 T cells in lung cancer (dated by TCRdb to the late 2010s). In terms of the full investigation: To find responses to candidate mutation-encoded neoepitopes, the study screened blood T cells from NSCLC patients and isolated neoantigen-specific CD4+ T-cell clones and TCRs. Tumor and non-adjacent lung tissue came from a few patients undergoing curative-intent resections for stage I-III non-small cell lung cancer. The resected patients had lung adenocarcinoma or squamous cell carcinoma, were aged 60 to 69 at blood donation, and mostly were former smokers. Treatments the patients had received before donating blood included platinum chemotherapy, and some of the patients were given nivolumab or pembrolizumab. TCRB deep sequencing tracked the frequency of neoantigen-specific clonotypes in tumor resections, non-adjacent lung and cultured T-cell products. Paper-wide results and their limitations: Some responses derived from blood might reflect in vitro priming of naive T cells or cross-reactivity instead of memory responses to the cancer.

This TCR came from a man aged 55-75 years with non-small cell lung cancer. Rearrangement joined TRBV10-2 to TRBJ1-4; the D gene is not confidently resolved. The sequenced sample was lung tumor tissue. The DNA sequence is given as TGCGCCAGCTCAGCACAGATTAATGAAAAACTGTTTTTT. It is translated as CASSAQINEKLFF.